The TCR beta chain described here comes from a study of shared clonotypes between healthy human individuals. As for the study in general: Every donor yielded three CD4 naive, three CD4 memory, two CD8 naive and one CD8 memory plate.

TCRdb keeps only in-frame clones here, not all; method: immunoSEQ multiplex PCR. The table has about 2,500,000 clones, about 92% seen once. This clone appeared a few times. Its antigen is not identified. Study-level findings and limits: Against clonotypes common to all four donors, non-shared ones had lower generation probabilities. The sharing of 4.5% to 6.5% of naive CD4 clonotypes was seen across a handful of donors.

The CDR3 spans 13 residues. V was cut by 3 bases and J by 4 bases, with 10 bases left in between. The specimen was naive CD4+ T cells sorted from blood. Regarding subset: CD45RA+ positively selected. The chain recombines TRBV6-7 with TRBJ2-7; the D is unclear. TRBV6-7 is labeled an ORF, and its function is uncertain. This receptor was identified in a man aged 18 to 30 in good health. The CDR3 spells CASSYGRCYEQYF. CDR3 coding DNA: TGTGCCAGCAGTTATGGCAGGTGTTACGAGCAGTACTTC.